This TCR beta chain originates from a study of control samples from healthy donors and cancer patients. Assay used: immunoSEQ multiplex PCR; TCRdb lists only in-frame clones, some missing. The sample holds tens of thousands of clones, about 83% seen once. The V gene end was trimmed by 8 bases and the J gene end by 1 base; junction bases not matched to a gene: 4. Per germline, CDR1 SGHTA and CDR2 FQGNSA. The CDR3 runs to 14 residues. The sample consisted of blood. The chain uses TRBV7-2 and TRBJ2-3, with 9 bases aligning to TRBD2. This TCR was sampled from a man in his sixties in good health. This CDR3 is CASGSSGGTDTQYF. In DNA, the CDR3 is TGTGCCAGCGGCTCTAGCGGGGGCACAGATACGCAGTATTTT.